Below, one T cell receptor beta chain is given with its context. What it binds is not known. The V gene's germline CDR1 is MDHEN and CDR2 SYDVKM. The CDR3 extends over 14 amino acids. The data are from a study of cytomegalovirus exposure and HLA in healthy donors. The study, taken as a whole, reports: Judged likely to be a sequencing artifact was a cluster of highly shared sequence variants. The study recorded 150 to 200 TCR beta chains that were cytomegalovirus-associated. Relative to equally common others, HLA-associated TCR beta chains showed greater clonal expansion in a later analysis. In vitro data verified three CMV-associated chains as specific for CMV antigens.

Primers for the PCR totalled 60 Vbeta and 13 Jbeta. The method was immunoSEQ multiplex PCR; TCRdb's version includes in-frame clones alone and lacks a portion of them. This table lists approximately 200,000 clones. V is TRBV28 and J is TRBJ1-4; D gene uncertain. The sample comprised PBMCs. The sequence was obtained from a boy aged 10-17 years in good health and CMV-seronegative. CDR3 nucleotide sequence: TGTGCTATTGAAAGTGGAGCAACTAATGAAAAACTGTTTTTT. It yields the protein CAIESGATNEKLFF.